This T cell receptor beta chain came from a study of cytomegalovirus exposure and HLA in healthy donors. PCR used 60 Vbeta primers and 13 Jbeta primers. The protocol was immunoSEQ multiplex PCR, while the TCRdb copy is restricted to in-frame clones and leaves out a portion. Of about 200,000 clones listed, 82% are singletons. In germline, CDR1 is KGHSH, CDR2 LQKENI. Trimming shortened V by 3 bases and J by 0 bases, and 6 bases separated the two germline ends. The CDR3 sequence is 14 residues long. This chain uses TRBV18 with TRBJ2-4, with D tentatively TRBD1 (5 bases). The receptor was derived from a boy aged 2-9 years in good health and CMV-seronegative. Sequenced sample: PBMCs. The CDR3 sequence is CASSPGLAKNIQYF. In DNA, the CDR3 is TGTGCCAGCTCACCGGGGCTAGCCAAAAACATTCAGTACTTC.